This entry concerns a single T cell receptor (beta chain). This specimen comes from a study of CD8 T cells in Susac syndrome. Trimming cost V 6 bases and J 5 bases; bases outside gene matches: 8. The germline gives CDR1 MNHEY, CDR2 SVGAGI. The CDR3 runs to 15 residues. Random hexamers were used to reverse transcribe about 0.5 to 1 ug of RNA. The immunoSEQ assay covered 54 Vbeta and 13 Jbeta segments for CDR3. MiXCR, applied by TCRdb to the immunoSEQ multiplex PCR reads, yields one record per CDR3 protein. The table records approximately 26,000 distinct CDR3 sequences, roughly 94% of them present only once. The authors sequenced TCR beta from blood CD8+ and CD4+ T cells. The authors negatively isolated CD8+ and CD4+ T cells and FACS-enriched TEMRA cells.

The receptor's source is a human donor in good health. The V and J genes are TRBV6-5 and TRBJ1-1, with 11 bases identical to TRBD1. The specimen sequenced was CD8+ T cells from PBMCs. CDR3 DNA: TGTGCCAGCAGGCCGGGACAGGGGGTTAATACTGAAGCTTTCTTT. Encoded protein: CASRPGQGVNTEAFF.